This TCR beta chain is drawn from a study of blood T cell repertoires in COVID-19 (dated by TCRdb to about 2020). Background for the entire study: Collaborator samples came from the United States, Italy and Spain and covered acute and convalescent phases of COVID-19. The samples were drawn from the first 160 participants of the ongoing ImmuneRACE study and from 1,254 subjects provided by 6 global collaborators. The repertoires were released in a freely available public database intended as a resource for research on the immune response to SARS-CoV-2. Sample metadata almost always included a de-identified subject ID, COVID-19 status, age in years and sex. The material from the prospective study consisted of cDNA or gDNA derived from T cells, B-cell-depleted T cells, or PBMCs. The dataset comprised deeply sampled blood TCRbeta repertoires from subjects exposed to, actively infected with, or recovered from COVID-19. Where HLA class I and class II types were available, the types were taken from metadata supplied by the sample provider, not from assay-based typing. The investigation overall reported the following: How much clinical and demographic metadata was included differed by source and by participant, and the metadata was provided uncurated.

In the prospective study, participants were about 18 to 100 years old, resided in approximately 25 geographic areas of the United States, and were enrolled through a virtual design. In the prospective study, participants were assigned to cohorts based on the clinical history participants reported in a screening survey and a study questionnaire. Recovered participants in ImmuneRACE Cohort 3 were defined as having two consecutive negative NP/OP PCR tests, clearance from a healthcare professional, or resolution of symptoms. Mobile phlebotomists in the prospective study collected whole blood, serum and a nasopharyngeal or oropharyngeal swab from every participant. Additional blood draws and questionnaires over an approximately two-month period could optionally be provided by prospective study participants. Blood samples from the prospective study were shipped frozen or at room temperature prior to DNA extraction.

For this chain, trimming is 0 bases at the V end and 1 base at the J end, and the number of junction bases without a gene match is 4. The germline V gene (reference sequence) yields MNHEY for CDR1 and SMNVEV for CDR2. Taken from cysteine to phenylalanine, the CDR3 has 16 residues. Left in the record is the CDR3 DNA by itself, 48 bases read in frame from the first base. TCRbeta CDR3 regions were amplified from genomic DNA by means of the immunoSEQ Assay, a bias-controlled multiplex PCR. The original pipeline was this. The number of nucleated cells in each sample was estimated from the amplification of reference gene primers within the assay. To quantify the absolute abundance of each unique TCRbeta CDR3 rearrangement, sequence reads were collapsed and filtered. For each sample, productive Simpson clonality was calculated by taking the square root of Simpson's diversity index across productive rearrangements. TCRdb's version of the immuneACCESS table is confined to in-frame rearrangements and falls short of the full clone set. An unresolved V gene accounts for under half of the shortfall where checked; the remainder is of unknown origin. V, J and clone size are taken as reported in that table, and D and trimming were inferred from the DNA itself. The sample has under 300,000 clones on record, roughly 88% of them singletons. Approximately 1.9% of the sample comes from the top ten.

As concerns this clone: Its cognate antigen has yet to be identified. Per-base qualities were not stored, and no clone one base away is much larger.

The sequence is built from TRBV27 and TRBJ2-3; a stretch of 7 junction bases matches TRBD2. The sequence came from a woman aged 45-59 years who had recovered from COVID-19. The sequenced material came from PBMCs or T cells enriched from blood (not recorded which). For the CDR3, the sequence is CASSLSTAGGTDTQYF. In nucleotide form, the sequence is TGTGCCAGCAGTTTATCGACGGCGGGAGGCACAGATACGCAGTATTTT.